Shown below are 12 T cell receptor beta chains from a single sample sequenced in a study of blood T cell repertoires in COVID-19. The data were produced by immunoSEQ multiplex PCR, yet TCRdb's version contains in-frame clones alone and is incomplete. The table has roughly 97,000 clones, 70% to 85% seen once. Sequencing was carried out using peripheral blood. These receptors were obtained from a man in his 70s with acute or convalescent COVID-19.

This clone was counted ten times or more. The genes are TRBV28 and TRBJ1-2; 11 nucleotides match TRBD1. The junction had 4 bases not matched to a gene; V was cut back by 1 base and J by 6 bases. CDR1 is MDHEN, CDR2 SYDVKM, per germline. The CDR3 covers 15 residues. The CDR3: CASSLFRTGGDGYTF. The CDR3 nucleotides are TGTGCCAGCAGTTTATTTAGGACAGGGGGCGATGGCTACACCTTC.

The sample holds one count of this clone. The CDR3 DNA is TGTGCCACCAGTGACATTAACGAGGAGGGCACAGATACGCAGTATTTT. This translates into CATSDINEEGTDTQYF. The rearrangement uses TRBV24-1 and TRBJ2-3; tentative D call: TRBD2 (5 bases). The CDR3 runs to 16 residues. Between the trimmed V and J ends, which lost 4 bases and 1 base, there was a span of 14 bases. Germline V gene lookup returns CDR1 KGHDR and CDR2 SFDVKD.

V usage is TRBV5-5 and J usage is TRBJ1-3, with D unclear. The germline V gene has CDR1 SGHKS and CDR2 YYEKEE (reference sequence). V was trimmed by 1 base and J by 2 bases, leaving 10 bases between them. The CDR3 spans 15 residues. CDR3 DNA sequence: TGTGCCAGCAGCTTGCAAATGGGCGCTGGAAACACCATATATTTT. Amino acid sequence: CASSLQMGAGNTIYF.

The chain has TRBV2 and TRBJ2-7; D is possibly TRBD1 (5 bases). V was shortened by 4 bases and J by 6 bases, with 10 bases between the two germline ends. This CDR3 has 12 amino acids. Germline V CDR1 and CDR2: SNHLY, FYNNEI. The CDR3 loop reads CASSVIGAEQYF. CDR3 DNA: TGTGCCAGCAGTGTAATAGGGGCCGAGCAGTACTTC. Together with reference TRBV2 and TRBJ2-7, the CDR3 gives the full variable domain: EPEVTQTPSHQVTQMGQEVILRCVPISNHLYFYWYRQILGQKVEFLVSFYNNEISEKSEIFDDQFSVERPDGSNFTLKIRSTKLEDSAMYFCASSVIGAEQYFGPGTRLTVT.

The chain employs TRBV19 and TRBJ1-1; a weak D match, TRBD1 (6 bases). The CDR3 covers 14 residues. The V end was cut by 0 bases, the J end by 10 bases, with 15 bases between. Germline V gene lookup returns CDR1 LNHDA and CDR2 SQIVND (reference sequence). The CDR3 loop is CASSIDPRGLLAFF. The CDR3 coding sequence is TGTGCCAGTAGTATAGACCCCAGGGGACTATTAGCTTTCTTT. The full variable domain, in which reference TRBV19 and TRBJ1-1 provide the parts outside the CDR3, is DGGITQSPKYLFRKEGQNVTLSCEQNLNHDAMYWYRQDPGQGLRLIYYSQIVNDFQKGDIAEGYSVSREKKESFPLTVTSAQKNPTAFYLCASSIDPRGLLAFFGQGTRLTVV.

Concerning this clone: This CDR3 is also generated by other DNA sequences in the sample. V usage is TRBV11-2 and J usage is TRBJ1-5; D gene ambiguous. Germline CDR1 SGHAT, CDR2 FQNNGV. The CDR3 consists of 14 residues. Deletions cut 0 bases from V and 1 base from J, with 4 bases between. CDR3 region: CASSLDLSNQPQHF. In DNA form, the CDR3 reads TGTGCCAGCAGCTTAGATCTAAGCAATCAGCCCCAGCATTTT. The full variable domain, rest sourced from reference TRBV11-2 and TRBJ1-5, is EAGVAQSPRYKIIEKRQSVAFWCNPISGHATLYWYQQILGQGPKLLIQFQNNGVVDDSQLPKDRFSAERLKGVDSTLKIQPAKLEDSAVYLCASSLDLSNQPQHFGDGTRLSIL.

This sequence joins TRBV2 and TRBJ1-5; 9 positions match TRBD1. Losses at the gene ends were 7 bases for V and 1 base for J; bases not matched to a gene: 5. CDR1 SNHLY and CDR2 FYNNEI come from the germline V gene. This CDR3 contains 15 residues. DNA for the CDR3: TGTGCCAGCACCTTGACAGGGGGAAGCAATCAGCCCCAGCATTTT. Protein product: CASTLTGGSNQPQHF.

The chain couples TRBV11-2 to TRBJ2-1; D is possibly TRBD1 (5 bases). V was cut by 0 bases and J by 10 bases, with 10 bases left in between. There are 13 residues in the CDR3. Per germline, CDR1 SGHAT and CDR2 FQNNGV. The CDR3 DNA reads as TGTGCCAGCAGCTTAGATATGGGGCGGGAGCAGTTCTTC. Its translation is CASSLDMGREQFF.

The chain carries TRBV7-2 and TRBJ2-2; a weak D match, TRBD2 (5 bases). The CDR3 sequence is 15 residues long. V was cut by 4 bases and J by 4 bases, with 13 bases left in between. Germline V gene data show CDR1 as SGHTA and CDR2 as FQGNSA. The CDR3 coding sequence is TGTGCCAGCAGCTCCCAAGGGCTAGCCACCGGGGAGCTGTTTTTT. Its protein product is CASSSQGLATGELFF.

V is TRBV15 and J is TRBJ2-1, with 10 nucleotides matching TRBD2. Trimming cost V 5 bases and J 4 bases; bases outside gene matches: 8. Germline lookup yields CDR1 LNHNV and CDR2 YYDKDF (reference sequence). The CDR3 sequence is 16 residues long. The CDR3 sequence: CATSAPSGGLYNEQFF. The CDR3 region has the DNA TGTGCCACCAGCGCGCCTAGCGGGGGCCTTTACAATGAGCAGTTCTTC.

The chain uses TRBV7-3 and TRBJ1-2; D uncertain. Between the trimmed V and J ends, which lost 2 bases and 3 bases, there was a span of 7 bases. Per the germline V gene, CDR1 is SGHTA and CDR2 is FQGTGA. The CDR3 runs 13 residues. CDR3 protein: CASSLGADYGYTF. The CDR3 DNA reads TGTGCCAGCAGCTTAGGAGCAGACTATGGCTACACCTTC.

This clone showed up just a few times. The V gene is TRBV5-1, the J gene TRBJ1-1; 8 bases align to TRBD1. This CDR3 is built from 18 residues. J lost 3 bases, V lost 4 bases, and 17 bases had no gene match. Germline V CDR1 and CDR2: SGHRS, YFSETQ. The CDR3 DNA sequence: TGCGCCAGCAGCAGCGTCTTAACCAGGGGGCGCCCGGACACTGAAGCTTTCTTT. Its protein product is CASSSVLTRGRPDTEAFF.